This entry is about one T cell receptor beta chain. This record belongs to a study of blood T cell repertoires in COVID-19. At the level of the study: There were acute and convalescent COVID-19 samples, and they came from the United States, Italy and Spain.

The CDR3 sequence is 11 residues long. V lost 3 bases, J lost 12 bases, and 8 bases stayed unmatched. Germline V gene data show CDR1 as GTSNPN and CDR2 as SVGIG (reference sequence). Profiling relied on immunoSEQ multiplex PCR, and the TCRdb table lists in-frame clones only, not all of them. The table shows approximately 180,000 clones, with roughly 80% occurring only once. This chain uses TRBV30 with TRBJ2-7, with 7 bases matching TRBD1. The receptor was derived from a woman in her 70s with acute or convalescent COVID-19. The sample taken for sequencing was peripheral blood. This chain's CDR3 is CAWRTGSIGYF. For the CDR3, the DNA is TGTGCCTGGAGGACAGGGTCGATAGGGTACTTC.